This T cell receptor (beta chain) was sequenced during a study of cytomegalovirus exposure and HLA in healthy donors. Study at large: Previous work identified 120 million or so unique TCR beta sequences from around 180 million T cells.

General study findings and limits: Altogether, some 170 TCR beta chains were recorded as cytomegalovirus-associated. Later analysis revealed greater clonal expansion in HLA-associated TCR beta chains than in equally common others.

The PCR ran on 60 Vbeta and 13 Jbeta primers. The repertoire was sequenced with immunoSEQ multiplex PCR; TCRdb's copy has only in-frame clones and lacks some. The sample contains roughly 190,000 clones, just under 80% of which appear only once. Trimming cost V 5 bases and J 7 bases; bases outside gene matches: 18. Germline-derived CDR1 and CDR2 are SGHTA and FQGNSA. The CDR3 loop spans 17 amino acids. As for this clone: The antigen is not known.

The chain carries TRBV7-2 and TRBJ2-5; 8 nucleotides align to TRBD1. Material: PBMCs. This TCR came from a female donor in good health and CMV-seronegative. The CDR3 coding sequence is TGTGCCAGCAGCCCGGGTGGGGCAGGGGGCGCCCAGGGGACCCAGTACTTC. It codes for CASSPGGAGGAQGTQYF.